This T cell receptor (beta chain) is drawn from a study of blood T cell repertoires in COVID-19. Study details: COVID-19 samples, acute and convalescent, were from the United States, Italy and Spain.

In the original workflow: It was from reference gene primer amplification that nucleated cell counts were estimated. Measured with immunoSEQ multiplex PCR; TCRdb has only the in-frame clones, and not every one. V, J and clone size were drawn from that table, and D and trimming were deduced from the DNA. The sample includes hundreds of thousands of clones, 90% of them seen just once. CDR3 size: 16 residues. Germline V gives CDR1 MNHEY, CDR2 SVGAGI. Germline trimming cut 4 bases from V and 5 bases from J; bases unmatched to any gene: 11. Input material: peripheral blood. The receptor was isolated from a woman aged 18-29 years with acute or convalescent COVID-19. The chain combines TRBV6-5 with TRBJ1-1; TRBD1 matches at 9 bases. The CDR3 sequence is CASSSPHTGGGTEAFF. CDR3 sequence (DNA): TGTGCCAGCAGTTCCCCCCACACAGGGGGCGGAACTGAAGCTTTCTTT.